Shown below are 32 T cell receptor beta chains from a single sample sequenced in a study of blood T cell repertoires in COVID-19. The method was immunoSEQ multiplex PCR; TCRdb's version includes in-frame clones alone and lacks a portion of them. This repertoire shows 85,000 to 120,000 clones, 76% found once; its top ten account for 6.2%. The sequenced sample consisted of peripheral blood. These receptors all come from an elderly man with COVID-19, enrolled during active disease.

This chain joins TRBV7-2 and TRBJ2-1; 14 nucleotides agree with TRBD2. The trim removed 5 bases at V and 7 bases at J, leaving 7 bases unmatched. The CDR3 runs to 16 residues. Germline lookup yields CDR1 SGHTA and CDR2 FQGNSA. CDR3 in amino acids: CASSPPGLAGENEQFF. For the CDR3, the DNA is TGTGCCAGCAGCCCACCGGGACTAGCGGGAGAGAATGAGCAGTTCTTC.

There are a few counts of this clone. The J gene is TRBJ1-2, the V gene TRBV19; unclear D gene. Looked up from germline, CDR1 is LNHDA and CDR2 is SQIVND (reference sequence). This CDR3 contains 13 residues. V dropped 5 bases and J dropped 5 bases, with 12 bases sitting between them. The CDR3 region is CASSWGGTYGYTF. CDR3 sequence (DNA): TGTGCCAGTAGTTGGGGAGGAACTTATGGCTACACCTTC.

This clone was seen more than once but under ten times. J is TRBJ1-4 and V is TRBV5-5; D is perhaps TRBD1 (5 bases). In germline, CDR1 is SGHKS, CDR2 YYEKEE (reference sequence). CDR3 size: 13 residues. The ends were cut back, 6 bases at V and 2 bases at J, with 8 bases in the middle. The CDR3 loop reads CASTRQTNEKLFF. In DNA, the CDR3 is TGTGCCAGCACCCGACAGACTAATGAAAAACTGTTTTTT.

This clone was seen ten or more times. Here the CDR3 DNA reads TGTGCCGTGGGGACTAGCGGGAGTAATGAGCAGTTCTTC. Amino acids: CAVGTSGSNEQFF. The gene calls are TRBV19 and TRBJ2-1; TRBD2 matches at 14 bases. Germline assignment: CDR1 LNHDA and CDR2 SQIVND (reference sequence). J lost 7 bases, V lost 11 bases, and 4 bases had no gene match. The CDR3 loop spans 13 amino acids.

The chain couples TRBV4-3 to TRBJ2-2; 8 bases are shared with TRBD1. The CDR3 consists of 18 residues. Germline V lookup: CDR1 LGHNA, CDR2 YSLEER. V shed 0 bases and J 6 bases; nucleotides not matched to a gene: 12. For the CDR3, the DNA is TGCGCCAGCAGCCAAGATAGGGGCCGCGGACAGGGTTCCGGGGAGCTGTTTTTT. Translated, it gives CASSQDRGRGQGSGELFF.

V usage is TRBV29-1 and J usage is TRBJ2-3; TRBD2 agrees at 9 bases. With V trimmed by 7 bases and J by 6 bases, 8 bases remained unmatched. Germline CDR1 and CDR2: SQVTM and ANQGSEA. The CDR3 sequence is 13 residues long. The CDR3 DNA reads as TGCAGCGGAGGACTAGCGCCTAAGGATACGCAGTATTTT. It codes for CSGGLAPKDTQYF.

CDR3 amino acids: CASSLDVRDYGYTF. The CDR3 bases are TGTGCCAGCAGCCTAGACGTACGGGACTATGGCTACACCTTC. J is TRBJ1-2 and V is TRBV9; the D is unclear. The V gene lost 4 bases and the J gene lost 3 bases, with 13 bases spanning the gap. From germline, CDR1 is SGDLS and CDR2 YYNGEE. The CDR3 contains 14 residues. Full variable domain (rest looked up from reference TRBV9 and TRBJ1-2): DSGVTQTPKHLITATGQRVTLRCSPRSGDLSVYWYQQSLDQGLQFLIQYYNGEERAKGNILERFSAQQFPDLHSELNLSSLELGDSALYFCASSLDVRDYGYTFGSGTRLTVV.

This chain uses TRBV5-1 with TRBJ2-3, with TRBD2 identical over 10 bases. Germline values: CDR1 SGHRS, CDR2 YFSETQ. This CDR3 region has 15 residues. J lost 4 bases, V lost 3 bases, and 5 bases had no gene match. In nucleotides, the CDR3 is TGCGCCAGCAGCTCCCTAGCGGGAGAACCAGATACGCAGTATTTT. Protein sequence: CASSSLAGEPDTQYF.

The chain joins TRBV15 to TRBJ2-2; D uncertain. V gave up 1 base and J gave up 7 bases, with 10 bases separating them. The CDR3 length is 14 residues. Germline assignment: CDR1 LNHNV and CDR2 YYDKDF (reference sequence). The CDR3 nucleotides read TGTGCCACCAGCAGAGTGTCGAGTGGCGGGGAGCTGTTTTTT. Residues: CATSRVSSGGELFF.

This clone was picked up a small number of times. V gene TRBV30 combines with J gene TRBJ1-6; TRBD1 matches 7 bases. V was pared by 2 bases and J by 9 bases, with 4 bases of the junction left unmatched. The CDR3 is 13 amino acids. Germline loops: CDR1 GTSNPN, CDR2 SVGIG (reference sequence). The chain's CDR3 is CAWSSAGGSPLHF. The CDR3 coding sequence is TGTGCCTGGAGTTCCGCAGGGGGTTCACCCCTCCACTTT.

The CDR3 reads CASSLLPSTDTQYF. The CDR3 nucleotides read TGTGCCAGCAGTTTACTCCCTAGCACAGATACGCAGTATTTT. The V and J genes are TRBV27 and TRBJ2-3; D unresolved. Germline V gene data show CDR1 as MNHEY and CDR2 as SMNVEV (reference sequence). The CDR3 covers 14 residues. The V gene lost 2 bases and the J gene lost 0 bases, with 6 bases spanning the gap.

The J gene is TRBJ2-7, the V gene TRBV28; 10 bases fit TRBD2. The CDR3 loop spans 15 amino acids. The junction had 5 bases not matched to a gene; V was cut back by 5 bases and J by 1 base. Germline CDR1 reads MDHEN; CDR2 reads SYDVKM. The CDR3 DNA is TGTGCCAGCAGTACCCAGGGACTAGCGTCCTACGAGCAGTACTTC. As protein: CASSTQGLASYEQYF.

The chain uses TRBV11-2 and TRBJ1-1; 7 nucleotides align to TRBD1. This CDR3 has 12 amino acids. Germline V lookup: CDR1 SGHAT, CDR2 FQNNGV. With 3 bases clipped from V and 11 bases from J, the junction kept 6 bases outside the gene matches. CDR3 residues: CASSFFGTVAFF. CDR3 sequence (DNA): TGTGCCAGCAGCTTCTTCGGGACAGTGGCTTTCTTT.

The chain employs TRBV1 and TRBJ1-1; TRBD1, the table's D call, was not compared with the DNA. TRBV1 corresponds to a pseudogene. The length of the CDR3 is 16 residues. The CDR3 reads CTSSPGQGARRTEAFF. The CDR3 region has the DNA TGCACCAGCAGCCCGGGACAGGGGGCGAGGCGGACTGAAGCTTTCTTT.

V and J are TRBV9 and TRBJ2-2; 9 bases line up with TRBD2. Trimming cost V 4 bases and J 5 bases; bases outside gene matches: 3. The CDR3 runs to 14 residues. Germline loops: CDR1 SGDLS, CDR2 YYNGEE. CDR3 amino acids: CASSLSGSTGELFF. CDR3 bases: TGTGCCAGCAGCCTTAGCGGGAGTACCGGGGAGCTGTTTTTT.

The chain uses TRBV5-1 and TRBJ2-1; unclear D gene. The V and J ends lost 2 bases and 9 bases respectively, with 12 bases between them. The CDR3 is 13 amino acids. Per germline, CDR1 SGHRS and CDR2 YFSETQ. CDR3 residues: CASSFEIWAEQFF. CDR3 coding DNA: TGCGCCAGCAGCTTTGAGATATGGGCTGAGCAGTTCTTC.

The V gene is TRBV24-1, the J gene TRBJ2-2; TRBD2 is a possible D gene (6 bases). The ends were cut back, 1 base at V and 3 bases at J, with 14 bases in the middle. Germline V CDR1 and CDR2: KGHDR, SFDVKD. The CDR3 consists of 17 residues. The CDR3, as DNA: TGTGCCACCAGTGATTTAGACGGGAGACGGGACACCGGGGAGCTGTTTTTT. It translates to CATSDLDGRRDTGELFF.

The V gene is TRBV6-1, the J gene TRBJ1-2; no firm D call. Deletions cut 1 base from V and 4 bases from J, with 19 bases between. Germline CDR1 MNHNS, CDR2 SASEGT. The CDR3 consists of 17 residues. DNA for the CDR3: TGTGCCAGCAGTGAAGGAGTAGGAAGCTCACTAACCTATGGCTACACCTTC. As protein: CASSEGVGSSLTYGYTF.

For the CDR3, the DNA is TGCGCCAGCAGTCGAGAGGGACTAGCGGGAGGCCAGGTTGGGACAGATACGCAGTATTTT. Amino acids: CASSREGLAGGQVGTDTQYF. The chain uses TRBV23-1 and TRBJ2-3; TRBD2 matches at 15 bases. TRBV23-1 counts as an open reading frame of uncertain function. V shed 4 bases, J shed 3 bases, and the junction held 14 bases outside the gene matches. There are 20 residues in the CDR3.

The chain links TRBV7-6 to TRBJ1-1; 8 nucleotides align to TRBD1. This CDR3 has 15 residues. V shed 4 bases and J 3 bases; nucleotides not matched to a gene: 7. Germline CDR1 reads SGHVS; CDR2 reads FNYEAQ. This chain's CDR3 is CASSYDRGGDTEAFF. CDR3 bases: TGTGCCAGCAGCTACGACAGGGGAGGGGACACTGAAGCTTTCTTT.

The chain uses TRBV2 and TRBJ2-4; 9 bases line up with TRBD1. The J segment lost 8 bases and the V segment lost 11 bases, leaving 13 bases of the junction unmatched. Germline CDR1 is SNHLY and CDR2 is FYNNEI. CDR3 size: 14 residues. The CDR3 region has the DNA TGTGCCTCGAAGCGGGACAGGGTGGGAGACATTCAGTACTTC. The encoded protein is CASKRDRVGDIQYF.

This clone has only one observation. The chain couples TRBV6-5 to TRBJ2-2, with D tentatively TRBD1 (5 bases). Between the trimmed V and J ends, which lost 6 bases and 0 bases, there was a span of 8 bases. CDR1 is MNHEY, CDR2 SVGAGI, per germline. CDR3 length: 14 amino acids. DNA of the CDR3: TGTGCCAGCAGCTCGACAGCGAACACCGGGGAGCTGTTTTTT. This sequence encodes CASSSTANTGELFF.

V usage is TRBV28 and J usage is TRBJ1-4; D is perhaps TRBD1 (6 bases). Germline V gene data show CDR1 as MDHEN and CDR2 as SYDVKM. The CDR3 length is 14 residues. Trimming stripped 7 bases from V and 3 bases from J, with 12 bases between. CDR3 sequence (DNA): TGTGCCAGCATCCAGGGGTCGGCTAATGAAAAACTGTTTTTT. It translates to CASIQGSANEKLFF.

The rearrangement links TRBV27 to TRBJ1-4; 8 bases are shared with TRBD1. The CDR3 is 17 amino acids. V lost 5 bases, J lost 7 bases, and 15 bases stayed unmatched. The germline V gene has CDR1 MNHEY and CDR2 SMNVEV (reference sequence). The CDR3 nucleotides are TGTGCCAGCAGTCCCCCCCCCGACAGGGGTTGGCGTGAAAAACTGTTTTTT. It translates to CASSPPPDRGWREKLFF. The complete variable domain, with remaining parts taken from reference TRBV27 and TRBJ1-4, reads EAQVTQNPRYLITVTGKKLTVTCSQNMNHEYMSWYRQDPGLGLRQIYYSMNVEVTDKGDVPEGYKVSRKEKRNFPLILESPSPNQTSLYFCASSPPPDRGWREKLFFGSGTQLSVL.

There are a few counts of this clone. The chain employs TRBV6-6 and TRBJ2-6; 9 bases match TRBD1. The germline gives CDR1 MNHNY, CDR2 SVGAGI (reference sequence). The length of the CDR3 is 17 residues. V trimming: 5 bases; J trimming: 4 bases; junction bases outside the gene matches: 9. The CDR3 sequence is CASSLRGTGNGANVLTF. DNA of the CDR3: TGTGCCAGCAGTCTTCGGGGGACAGGGAACGGGGCCAACGTCCTGACTTTC.

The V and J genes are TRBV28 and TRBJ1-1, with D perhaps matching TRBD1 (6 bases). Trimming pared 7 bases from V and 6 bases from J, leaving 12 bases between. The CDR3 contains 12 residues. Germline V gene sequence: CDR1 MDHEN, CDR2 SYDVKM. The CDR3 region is CASKLRTAEAFF. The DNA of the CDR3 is TGTGCCAGCAAACTAAGGACAGCTGAAGCTTTCTTT.

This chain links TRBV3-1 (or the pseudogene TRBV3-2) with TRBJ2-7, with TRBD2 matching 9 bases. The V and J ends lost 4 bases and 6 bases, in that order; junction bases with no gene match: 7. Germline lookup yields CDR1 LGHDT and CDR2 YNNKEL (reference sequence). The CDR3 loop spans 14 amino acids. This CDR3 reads CASSRGSGSGEQYF. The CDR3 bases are TGTGCCAGCAGCCGGGGTAGCGGGAGCGGCGAGCAGTACTTC.

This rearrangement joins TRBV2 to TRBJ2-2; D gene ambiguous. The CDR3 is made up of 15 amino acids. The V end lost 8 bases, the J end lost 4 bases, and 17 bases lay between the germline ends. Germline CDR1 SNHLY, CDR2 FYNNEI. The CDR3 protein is CASGFSAHPTGELFF. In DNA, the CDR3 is TGTGCCAGCGGCTTCTCTGCCCACCCCACCGGGGAGCTGTTTTTT.

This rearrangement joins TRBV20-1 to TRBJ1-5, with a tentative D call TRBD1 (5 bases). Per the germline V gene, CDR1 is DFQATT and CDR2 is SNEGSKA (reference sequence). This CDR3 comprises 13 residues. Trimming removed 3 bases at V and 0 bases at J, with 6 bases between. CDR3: CSASQGSNQPQHF. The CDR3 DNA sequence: TGCAGTGCTAGTCAGGGTAGCAATCAGCCCCAGCATTTT.

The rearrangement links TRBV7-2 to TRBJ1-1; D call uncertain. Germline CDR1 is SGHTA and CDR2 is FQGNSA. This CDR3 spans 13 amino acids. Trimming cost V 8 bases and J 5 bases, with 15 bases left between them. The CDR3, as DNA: TGTGCCAGCTCAGCGGGTGTAGGGACTGAAGCTTTCTTT. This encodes CASSAGVGTEAFF.

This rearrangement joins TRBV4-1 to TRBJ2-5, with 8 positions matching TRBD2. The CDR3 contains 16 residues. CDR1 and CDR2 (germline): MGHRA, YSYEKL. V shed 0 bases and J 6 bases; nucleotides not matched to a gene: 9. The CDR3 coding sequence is TGCGCCAGCAGCCAAGAACCAGCGGGGGAGGTAAAGACCCAGTACTTC. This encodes CASSQEPAGEVKTQYF.

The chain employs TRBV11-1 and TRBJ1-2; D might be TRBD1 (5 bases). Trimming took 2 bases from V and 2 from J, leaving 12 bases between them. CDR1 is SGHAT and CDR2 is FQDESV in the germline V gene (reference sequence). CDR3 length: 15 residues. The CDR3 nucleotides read TGTGCCAGCAGCTTAAGAGGCAGGGAAAACTATGGCTACACCTTC. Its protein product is CASSLRGRENYGYTF. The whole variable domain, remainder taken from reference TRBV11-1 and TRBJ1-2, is EAEVAQSPRYKITEKSQAVAFWCDPISGHATLYWYRQILGQGPELLVQFQDESVVDDSQLPKDRFSAERLKGVDSTLKIQPAELGDSAMYLCASSLRGRENYGYTFGSGTRLTVV.